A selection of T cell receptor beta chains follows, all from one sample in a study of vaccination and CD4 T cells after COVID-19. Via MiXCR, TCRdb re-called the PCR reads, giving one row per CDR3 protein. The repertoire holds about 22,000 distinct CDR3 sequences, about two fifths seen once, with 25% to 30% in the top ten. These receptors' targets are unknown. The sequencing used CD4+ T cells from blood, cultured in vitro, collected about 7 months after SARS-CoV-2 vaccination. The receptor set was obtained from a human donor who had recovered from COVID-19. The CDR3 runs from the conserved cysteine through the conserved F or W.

CASSQGLAGFDGTYEQYF,TRBV7-9,TRBJ2-7
CASSGLYGYGYTF,TRBV9,TRBJ1-2
CASSDGFYNEQFF,TRBV19,TRBJ2-1
CASTGERYEQYF,TRBV6-1,TRBJ2-7
CSARVGGGMGLQTQYF,TRBV20-1,TRBJ2-5
CASSFRQRNQPQHF,TRBV28,TRBJ1-5
CATSRAGGAEDTQYF,TRBV15,TRBJ2-3
CASSNSGSSYEQYF,TRBV7-9,TRBJ2-7
CASSPTVGGEGEQYF,TRBV11-3,TRBJ2-7
CASSLGVTSVETQYF,TRBV7-3,TRBJ2-5
CSARSGGFQPQHF,TRBV20-1,TRBJ1-5
CSAPAGGPGETQYF,TRBV20-1,TRBJ2-5
CASSYQGTSGPYEQYF,TRBV6-5,TRBJ2-7
CSALLGTMSYGYTF,TRBV20-1,TRBJ1-2
CSARDPHDRGSFF,TRBV20-1,TRBJ1-1
CASSPRLSTDTQYF,TRBV11-2,TRBJ2-3
CASSTTGTGNYGYTF,TRBV19,TRBJ1-2
CASSIGAGGPEYF,TRBV19,TRBJ2-7
CASSFRSGANVLTF,TRBV7-6,TRBJ2-6
CSASHRGLNEQFF,TRBV20-1,TRBJ2-1
CASSFPQETQYF,TRBV5-6,TRBJ2-5
CATSRGTPRSSYEQYF,TRBV15,TRBJ2-7
CASSYLREETQYF,TRBV6-2/TRBV6-3,TRBJ2-5
CSASASGNYEQYF,TRBV20-1,TRBJ2-7
CSVDRGSTDTQYF,TRBV29-1,TRBJ2-3
CASSLFWGGNNQPQHF,TRBV27,TRBJ1-5
CASSLGTGTGTQYF,TRBV5-1,TRBJ2-5
CASSYSARVETQYF,TRBV6-5,TRBJ2-5
CAISDSSGSQGLQETQYF,TRBV10-3,TRBJ2-5
CASSLLEGAEAFF,TRBV28,TRBJ1-1
CASSYSRRDYGYTF,TRBV6-5,TRBJ1-2
CASSSTYNSPLHF,TRBV11-2,TRBJ1-6
CSASNPGQGGTEAFF,TRBV20-1,TRBJ1-1
CSARRRGGTGTEAFF,TRBV20-1,TRBJ1-1
CASSLGRNTDTQYF,TRBV5-4,TRBJ2-3
CASSTSRYYNEQFF,TRBV5-1,TRBJ2-1
CASSEMGFTDTQYF,TRBV2,TRBJ2-3
CSARRTWDYNEQFF,TRBV20-1,TRBJ2-1
CASSGWTGDEKLFF,TRBV7-9,TRBJ1-4
CASSDTYEQYF,TRBV6-1,TRBJ2-7
CASSNIGGGEQYF,TRBV5-1,TRBJ2-7
CASSYKFAAGLFSYEQYF,TRBV6-5,TRBJ2-7
CSASPGTGVEKLFF,TRBV20-1,TRBJ1-4
CASSLGGNGYTF,TRBV7-9,TRBJ1-2
CASSQRQGTGGRRTEAFF,TRBV27,TRBJ1-1
CSASARTGTYEQYF,TRBV20-1,TRBJ2-7
CATSGAGYGYTF,TRBV15,TRBJ1-2
CATSRDRDSGNEQFF,TRBV15,TRBJ2-1
CATSDSGGYNEQFF,TRBV24-1,TRBJ2-1
CASSPNPSVRVHTQYF,TRBV7-8,TRBJ2-3
CASSLIPLSNQPQHF,TRBV7-2,TRBJ1-5
CASSLGTGGFYEQYF,TRBV5-1,TRBJ2-7
CASRATGIYGYTF,TRBV6-1,TRBJ1-2
CASSRLAGVDTDTQYF,TRBV6-1,TRBJ2-3
CASSLDRVSSPLHF,TRBV7-6,TRBJ1-6
CASSRRGTDTQYF,TRBV27,TRBJ2-3
CASSLAGVSPEQFF,TRBV7-9,TRBJ2-1